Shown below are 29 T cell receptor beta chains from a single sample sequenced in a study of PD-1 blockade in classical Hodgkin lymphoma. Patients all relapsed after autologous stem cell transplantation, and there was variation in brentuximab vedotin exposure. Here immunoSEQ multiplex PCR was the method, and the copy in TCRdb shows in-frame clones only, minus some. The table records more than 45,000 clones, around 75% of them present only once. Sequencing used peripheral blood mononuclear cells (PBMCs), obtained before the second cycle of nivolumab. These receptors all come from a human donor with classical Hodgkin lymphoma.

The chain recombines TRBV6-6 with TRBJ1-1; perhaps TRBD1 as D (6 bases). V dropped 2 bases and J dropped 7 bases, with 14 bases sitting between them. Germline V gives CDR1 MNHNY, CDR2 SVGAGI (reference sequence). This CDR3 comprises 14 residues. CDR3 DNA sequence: TGTGCCAGCAGTTACCCGACAGGCGGCGGTGAAGCTTTCTTT. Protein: CASSYPTGGGEAFF.

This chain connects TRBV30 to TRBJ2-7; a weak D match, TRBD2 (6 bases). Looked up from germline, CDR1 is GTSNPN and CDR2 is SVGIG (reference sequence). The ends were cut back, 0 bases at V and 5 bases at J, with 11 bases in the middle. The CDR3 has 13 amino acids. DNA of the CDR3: TGTGCCTGGAGTGTACGGGGGAGTAACGAGCAGTACTTC. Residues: CAWSVRGSNEQYF.

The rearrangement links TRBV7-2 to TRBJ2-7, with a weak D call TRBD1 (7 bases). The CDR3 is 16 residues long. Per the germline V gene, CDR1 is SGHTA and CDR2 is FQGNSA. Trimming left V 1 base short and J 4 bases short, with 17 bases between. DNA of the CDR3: TGTGCCAGCAGCTTAGGTTTGGCAGGGGGGTTATACGAGCAGTACTTC. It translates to CASSLGLAGGLYEQYF.

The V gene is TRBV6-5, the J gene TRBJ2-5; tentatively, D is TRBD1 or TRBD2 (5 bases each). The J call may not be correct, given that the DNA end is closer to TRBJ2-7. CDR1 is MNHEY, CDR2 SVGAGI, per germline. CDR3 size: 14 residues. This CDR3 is CASSGTATSYEQYF. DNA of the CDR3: TGTGCCAGCAGTGGGACGGCTACGTCCTACGAGCAGTACTTC.

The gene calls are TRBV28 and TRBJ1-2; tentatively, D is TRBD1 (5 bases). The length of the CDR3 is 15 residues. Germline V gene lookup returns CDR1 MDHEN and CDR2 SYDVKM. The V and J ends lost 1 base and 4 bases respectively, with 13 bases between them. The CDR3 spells CASSLYPPTVYGYTF. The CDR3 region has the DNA TGTGCCAGCAGTTTATACCCGCCGACAGTCTATGGCTACACCTTC.

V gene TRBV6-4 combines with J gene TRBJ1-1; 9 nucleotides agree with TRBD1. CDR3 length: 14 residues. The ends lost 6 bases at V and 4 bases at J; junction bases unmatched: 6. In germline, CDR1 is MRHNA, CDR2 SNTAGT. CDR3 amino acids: CASRRTGVGTEAFF. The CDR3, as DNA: TGTGCCAGCAGGAGGACAGGGGTTGGCACTGAAGCTTTCTTT.

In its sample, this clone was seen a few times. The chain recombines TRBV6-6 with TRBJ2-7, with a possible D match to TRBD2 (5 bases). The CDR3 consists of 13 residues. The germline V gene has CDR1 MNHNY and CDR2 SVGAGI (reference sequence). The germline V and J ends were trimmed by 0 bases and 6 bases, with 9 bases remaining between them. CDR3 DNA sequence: TGTGCCAGCAGTTACTCGGAGGCCTCCGAGCAGTACTTC. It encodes CASSYSEASEQYF.

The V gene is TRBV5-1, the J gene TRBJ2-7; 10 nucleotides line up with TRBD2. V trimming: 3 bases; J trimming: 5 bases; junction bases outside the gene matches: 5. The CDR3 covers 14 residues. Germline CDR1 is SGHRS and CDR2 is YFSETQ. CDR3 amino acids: CASSYGTSENEQYF. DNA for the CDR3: TGCGCCAGCAGCTACGGGACTAGCGAAAACGAGCAGTACTTC.

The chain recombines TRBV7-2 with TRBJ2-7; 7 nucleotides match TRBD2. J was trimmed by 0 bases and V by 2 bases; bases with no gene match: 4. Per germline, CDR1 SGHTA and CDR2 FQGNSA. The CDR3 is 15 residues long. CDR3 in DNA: TGTGCCAGCAGCTTACGGGGGGATAGCTCCTACGAGCAGTACTTC. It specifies CASSLRGDSSYEQYF.

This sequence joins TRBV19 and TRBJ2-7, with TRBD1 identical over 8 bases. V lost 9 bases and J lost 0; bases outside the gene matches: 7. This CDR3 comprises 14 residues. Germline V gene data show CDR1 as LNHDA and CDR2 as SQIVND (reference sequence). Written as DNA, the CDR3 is TGTGCCAGCAGGACAGGGACAAGCTCCTACGAGCAGTACTTC. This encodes CASRTGTSSYEQYF. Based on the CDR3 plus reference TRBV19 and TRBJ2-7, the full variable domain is DGGITQSPKYLFRKEGQNVTLSCEQNLNHDAMYWYRQDPGQGLRLIYYSQIVNDFQKGDIAEGYSVSREKKESFPLTVTSAQKNPTAFYLCASRTGTSSYEQYFGPGTRLTVT.

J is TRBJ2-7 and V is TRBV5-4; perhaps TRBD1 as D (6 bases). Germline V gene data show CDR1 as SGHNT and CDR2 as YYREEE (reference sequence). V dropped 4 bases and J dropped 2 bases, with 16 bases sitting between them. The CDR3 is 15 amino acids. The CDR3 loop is CASSRITGFTYEQYF. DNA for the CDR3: TGTGCCAGCAGCCGAATTACAGGGTTCACCTACGAGCAGTACTTC.

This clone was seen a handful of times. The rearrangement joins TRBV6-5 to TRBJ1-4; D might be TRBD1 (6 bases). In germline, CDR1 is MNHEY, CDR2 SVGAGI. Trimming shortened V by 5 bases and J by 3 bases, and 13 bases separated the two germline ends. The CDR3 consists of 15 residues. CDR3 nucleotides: TGTGCCAGCAGTCGCCGAGGGGGGGCTAATGAAAAACTGTTTTTT. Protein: CASSRRGGANEKLFF.

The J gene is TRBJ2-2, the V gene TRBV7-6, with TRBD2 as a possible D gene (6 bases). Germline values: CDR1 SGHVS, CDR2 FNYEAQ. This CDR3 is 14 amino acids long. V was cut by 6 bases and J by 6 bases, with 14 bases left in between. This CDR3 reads CASRRRESPGELFF. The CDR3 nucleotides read TGTGCCAGCAGGCGCCGGGAGTCCCCCGGGGAGCTGTTTTTT.

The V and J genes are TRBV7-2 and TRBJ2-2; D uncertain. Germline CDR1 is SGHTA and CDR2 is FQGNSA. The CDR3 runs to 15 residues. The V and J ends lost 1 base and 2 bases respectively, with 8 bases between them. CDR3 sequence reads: CASSLVPSNTGELFF. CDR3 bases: TGTGCCAGCAGCTTAGTACCTTCAAACACCGGGGAGCTGTTTTTT.

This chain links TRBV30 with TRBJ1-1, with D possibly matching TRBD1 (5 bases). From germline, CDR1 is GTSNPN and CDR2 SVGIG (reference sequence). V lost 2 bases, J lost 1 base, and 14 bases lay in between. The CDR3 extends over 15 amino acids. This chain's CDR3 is CAWSPRGTQNTEAFF. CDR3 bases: TGTGCCTGGAGTCCACGGGGGACCCAGAACACTGAAGCTTTCTTT.

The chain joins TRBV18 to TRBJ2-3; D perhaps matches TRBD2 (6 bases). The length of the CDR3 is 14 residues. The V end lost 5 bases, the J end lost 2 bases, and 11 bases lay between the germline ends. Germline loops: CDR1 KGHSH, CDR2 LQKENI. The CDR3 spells CASSSTGVTDTQYF. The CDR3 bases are TGTGCCAGCTCATCAACGGGGGTCACAGATACGCAGTATTTT.

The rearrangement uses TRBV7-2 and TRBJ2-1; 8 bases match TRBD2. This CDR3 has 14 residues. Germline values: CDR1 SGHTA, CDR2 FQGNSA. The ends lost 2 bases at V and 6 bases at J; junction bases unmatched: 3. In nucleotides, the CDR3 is TGTGCCAGCAGCTTAAGCGGGAGTACCAATGAGCAGTTCTTC. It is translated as CASSLSGSTNEQFF.

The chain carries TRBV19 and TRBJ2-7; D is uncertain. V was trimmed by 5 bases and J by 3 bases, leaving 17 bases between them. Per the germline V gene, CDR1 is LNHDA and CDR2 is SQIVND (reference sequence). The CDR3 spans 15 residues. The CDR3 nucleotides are TGTGCCAGTAGTGCAAGGGCATTAGCAGACTACGAGCAGTACTTC. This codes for CASSARALADYEQYF. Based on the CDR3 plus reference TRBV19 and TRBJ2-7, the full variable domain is DGGITQSPKYLFRKEGQNVTLSCEQNLNHDAMYWYRQDPGQGLRLIYYSQIVNDFQKGDIAEGYSVSREKKESFPLTVTSAQKNPTAFYLCASSARALADYEQYFGPGTRLTVT.

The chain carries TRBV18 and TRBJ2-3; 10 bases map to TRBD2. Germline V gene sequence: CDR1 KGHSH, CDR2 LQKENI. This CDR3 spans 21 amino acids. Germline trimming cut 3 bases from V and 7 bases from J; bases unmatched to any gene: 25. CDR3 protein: CASSPPRRTEAKLAGVNTQYF. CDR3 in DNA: TGTGCCAGCTCACCCCCTCGGAGGACAGAGGCCAAGCTAGCGGGAGTTAATACGCAGTATTTT.

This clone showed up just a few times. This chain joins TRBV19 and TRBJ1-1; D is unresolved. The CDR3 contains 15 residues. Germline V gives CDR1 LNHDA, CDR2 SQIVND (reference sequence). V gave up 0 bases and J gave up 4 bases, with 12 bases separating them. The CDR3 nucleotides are TGTGCCAGTAGTATAGATCCCGGGCATTCCACTGAAGCTTTCTTT. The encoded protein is CASSIDPGHSTEAFF.

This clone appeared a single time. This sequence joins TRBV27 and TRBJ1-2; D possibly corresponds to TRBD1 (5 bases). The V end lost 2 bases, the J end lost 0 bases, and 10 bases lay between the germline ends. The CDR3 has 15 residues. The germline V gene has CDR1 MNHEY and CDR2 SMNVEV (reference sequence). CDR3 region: CASSLRQGANYGYTF. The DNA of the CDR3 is TGTGCCAGCAGTTTAAGGCAGGGAGCTAACTATGGCTACACCTTC.

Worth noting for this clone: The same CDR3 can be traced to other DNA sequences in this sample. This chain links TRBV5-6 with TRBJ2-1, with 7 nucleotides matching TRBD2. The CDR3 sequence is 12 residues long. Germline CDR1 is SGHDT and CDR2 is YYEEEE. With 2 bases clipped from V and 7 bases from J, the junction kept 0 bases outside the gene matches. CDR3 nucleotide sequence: TGTGCCAGCAGCTTCGGGGGGAATGAGCAGTTCTTC. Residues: CASSFGGNEQFF.

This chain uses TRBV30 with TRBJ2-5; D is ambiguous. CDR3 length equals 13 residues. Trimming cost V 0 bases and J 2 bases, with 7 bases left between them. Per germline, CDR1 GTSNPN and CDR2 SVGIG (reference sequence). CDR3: CAWSVQQQETQYF. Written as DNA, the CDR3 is TGTGCCTGGAGTGTACAACAGCAAGAGACCCAGTACTTC.

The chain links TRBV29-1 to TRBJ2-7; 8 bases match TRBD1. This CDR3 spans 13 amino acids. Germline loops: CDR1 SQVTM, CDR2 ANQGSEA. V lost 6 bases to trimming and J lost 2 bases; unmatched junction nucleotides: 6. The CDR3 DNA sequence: TGCAGCGTCAAGGGACAGGACCCCTACGAGCAGTACTTC. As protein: CSVKGQDPYEQYF.

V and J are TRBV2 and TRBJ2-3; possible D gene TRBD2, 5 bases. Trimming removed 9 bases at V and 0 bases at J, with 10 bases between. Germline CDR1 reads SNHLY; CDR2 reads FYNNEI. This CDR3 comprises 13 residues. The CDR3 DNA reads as TGTGCCAGGTATACGGGGAGCACAGATACGCAGTATTTT. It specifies CARYTGSTDTQYF. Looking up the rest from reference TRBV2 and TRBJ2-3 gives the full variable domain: EPEVTQTPSHQVTQMGQEVILRCVPISNHLYFYWYRQILGQKVEFLVSFYNNEISEKSEIFDDQFSVERPDGSNFTLKIRSTKLEDSAMYFCARYTGSTDTQYFGPGTRLTVL.

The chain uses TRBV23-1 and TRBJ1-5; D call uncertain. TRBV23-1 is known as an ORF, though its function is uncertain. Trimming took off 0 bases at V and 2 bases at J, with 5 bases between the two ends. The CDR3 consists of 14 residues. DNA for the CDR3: TGCGCCAGCAGTCAATCGACCGGCAATCAGCCCCAGCATTTT. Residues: CASSQSTGNQPQHF.

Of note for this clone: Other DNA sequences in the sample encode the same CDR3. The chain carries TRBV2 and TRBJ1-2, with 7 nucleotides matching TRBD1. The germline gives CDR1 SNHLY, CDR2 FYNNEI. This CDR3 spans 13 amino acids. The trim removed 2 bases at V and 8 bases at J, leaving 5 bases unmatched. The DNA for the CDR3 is TGTGCCAGCAGTGAACGACAGGGTTACGGCTACACCTTC. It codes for CASSERQGYGYTF.

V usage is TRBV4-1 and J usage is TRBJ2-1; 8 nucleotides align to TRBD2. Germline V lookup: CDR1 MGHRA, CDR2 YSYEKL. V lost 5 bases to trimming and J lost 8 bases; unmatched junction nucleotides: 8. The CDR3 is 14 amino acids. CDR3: CASSSRLAGDEQFF. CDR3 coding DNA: TGCGCCAGCAGCTCCCGTCTAGCGGGCGATGAGCAGTTCTTC.

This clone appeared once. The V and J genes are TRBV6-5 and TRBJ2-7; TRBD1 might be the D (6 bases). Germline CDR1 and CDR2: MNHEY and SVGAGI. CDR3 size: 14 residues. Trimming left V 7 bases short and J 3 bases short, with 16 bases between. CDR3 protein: CASIPRIGGYEQYF. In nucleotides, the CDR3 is TGTGCCAGCATCCCGCGAATAGGGGGCTACGAGCAGTACTTC.